This entry concerns a single TCR beta chain. As yet, its antigen is unknown. Of the isolated RNA, all was reverse transcribed, and so the sequenced material was expressed TCRB transcripts. Here immunoSEQ multiplex PCR was the method, and the copy in TCRdb shows in-frame clones only, minus some. The sample holds a few hundred thousand clones; 27% are singletons and the top ten take 3.5% to 4.5%. There was one heparinised blood draw per donor, averaging about 116 mL. The data are from a study of beta chain features in type 1 diabetes. Broader study findings: Insertion counts at VDJ junctions were lower in type 1 diabetes patients, who also showed more deletions there.

Germline-derived CDR1 and CDR2 are MNHEY and SVGAGI. The length of the CDR3 is 13 residues. V was cut by 10 bases and J by 10 bases, with 20 bases left in between. V gene TRBV6-5 combines with J gene TRBJ2-4; D gene uncertain. Sequenced: central memory CD4+ T cells from blood. The receptor was isolated from a young man in good health. The CDR3 sequence: CATSSGRESIQYF. The CDR3 DNA is TGTGCCACCTCCTCCGGCAGAGAGAGTATTCAGTACTTC.